The subject of this entry is one T cell receptor (beta chain). Its antigen remains unknown. Some clones are missing from TCRdb's copy, which holds only in-frame ones; the method was immunoSEQ multiplex PCR. The sample carries tens of thousands of clones, more than 75% recorded once. This sample was taken from a study of T cell responses to AZD1222 COVID-19 vaccine. Points from the study as a whole: AZD1222 recipients seropositive at baseline numbered only six. Reportedly, close to half of spike-specific TCRs are directed against unmutated variant regions.

CDR1 KGHSH and CDR2 LQKENI come from the germline V gene. V was shortened by 3 bases and J by 0 bases, with 8 bases between the two germline ends. The CDR3 runs to 14 residues. The clonotype was recovered from an adult who received the AZD1222 COVID-19 vaccine. The starting material was peripheral blood, obtained 28 days after the second AZD1222 dose. The chain uses TRBV18 and TRBJ2-5; perhaps TRBD2 as D (6 bases). The CDR3 reads CASSPGLYQETQYF. The CDR3 DNA is TGTGCCAGCTCACCGGGACTCTACCAAGAGACCCAGTACTTC.